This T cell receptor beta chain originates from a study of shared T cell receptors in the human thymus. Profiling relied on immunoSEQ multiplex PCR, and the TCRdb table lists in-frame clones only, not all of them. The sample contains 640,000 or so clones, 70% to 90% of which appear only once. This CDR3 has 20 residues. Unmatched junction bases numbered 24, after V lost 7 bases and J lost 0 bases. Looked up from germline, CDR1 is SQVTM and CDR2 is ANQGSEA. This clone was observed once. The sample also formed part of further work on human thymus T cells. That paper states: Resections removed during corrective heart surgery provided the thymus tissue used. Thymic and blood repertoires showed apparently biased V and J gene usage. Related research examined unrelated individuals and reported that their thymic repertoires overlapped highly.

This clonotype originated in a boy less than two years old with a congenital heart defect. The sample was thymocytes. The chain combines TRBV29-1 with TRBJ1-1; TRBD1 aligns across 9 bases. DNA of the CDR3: TGCAGCGCTGGAGAGGCGGGACAGGGCACAATAGCCCCCTTGAACACTGAAGCTTTCTTT. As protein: CSAGEAGQGTIAPLNTEAFF.